This TCR beta chain is from a study of blood T cells in healthy people across ages (dated by TCRdb to between 2014 and 2017). For the wider study: In model experiments, template switching captured about one uniquely barcoded TCR beta cDNA molecule for every two T cells. To track age-related changes in TCR beta repertoire diversity, the study relied on deep sequencing normalized with unique cDNA molecular identifiers. Donors were grouped into four age groups: young (average approximately 15 years), middle-aged (under 40), aged (around 60) and long-lived (about 89). To avoid experimental bias, donors of different ages were spread randomly across the sequencing lanes. Using the same blood draw, the study looked at two additional independent replicas of 1 million unique cDNA reads for two donors, one aged 18 to 30 and the other aged 80 or older. What the research found in general, with its limitations: There was a strong correlation between observed TCR beta diversity and the percentage of naive T cells measured by flow cytometry. Because profiling used bulk unsorted PBMCs, naive and antigen-experienced compartments could not be compared conclusively. Observed TCR beta diversity per million T cells fell roughly linearly with age, and a significant reduction was already apparent by age around 40. Estimates of total diversity based on one million sequenced T cells were regarded as lower bounds and as underestimates. Compared with the aged group, the long-lived group had more naive CD4+ T cells, fewer expanded clones and increased TCR diversity, a pattern suggesting age selection. The CMV infection status of donors was not known, potentially confounding age-related changes in expanded clonotypes.

Concerning this clonotype: The specificity of this receptor is unknown. No base quality information exists; no much larger clone differs at one position.

Receptors were amplified or captured by 5' RACE. Sequencing took place on an Illumina HiSeq 2500. A second PCR of about 7 to 12 cycles was performed with a sample-barcoded 5' primer and a J-beta primer mix. A unique molecular identifier was introduced onto each TCR beta cDNA molecule by a template-switch 5' adaptor carrying 12 random nucleotides. Each sample yielded at least 2.5 million CDR3-containing paired-end reads. First-strand cDNA synthesis was performed from all RNA using the Mint cDNA synthesis kit, with priming by a TRBC-specific oligonucleotide. Following uracil-DNA glycosylase treatment, all cDNA underwent a first 18-cycle PCR with the universal primers M1SS and BC2_uni_R. In the original analysis: For normalization, 1 million high-quality reads, each with a distinct molecular identifier, were randomly selected from each sample. Instead of being binned into consensus sequences, reads with shared molecular identifiers were discarded. MiTCR, set to a Q25 quality threshold and the strictest error-elimination algorithm, was used for CDR3 identification, clonotype clustering and error correction. A nonparametric unseen species model using Euler transformation provided a lower-bound estimate of total TCR beta diversity. TCRdb itself trimmed the public reads at Q25 with fastp, ran MiXCR and retained productive beta chains. Merged by CDR3 protein, the rows form single entries marked with the most common genes and DNA. These V and J calls originate from TCRdb's pipeline instead of the authors' own analysis. The sample table records around 1.5 million distinct CDR3 sequences; 35% to 45% of these occur just once. The ten biggest clones cover 7% to 9% of the sample.

Reading the germline V gene gives CDR1 MNHNS and CDR2 SASEGT. The CDR3 sequence holds 14 residues, the cysteine and phenylalanine included. Of all the DNA, just the CDR3 is kept, 42 bases in frame from base 1. V is cut by 6 bases and J by 0 bases, and the space between the germline ends is 11 bases. Donors were 39 systemically healthy Caucasian individuals from Russia aged roughly 6 to 100 years. About 10 milliliters of peripheral blood were collected from each donor into EDTA-treated Vacutainer tubes. Ficoll-Paque density-gradient centrifugation was used to isolate PBMCs, with at least 6.5 million obtained per sample. Trizol reagent was used to extract total RNA from PBMCs, with at least 6 micrograms per sample. The percentages of naive CD45RAhigh/CD27high T cells were determined by flow cytometry on a PBMC aliquot from every donor.

This receptor was taken from a woman between 18 and 29 years old in good health. The chain joins TRBV6-1 to TRBJ1-1; TRBD1 is perhaps the D gene, given 6 matching bases. Material: blood. The CDR3 loop reads CASRGRDMNTEAFF. The DNA is TGTGCCAGCAGGGGCAGGGACATGAACACTGAAGCTTTCTTT.